The text below deals with one TCR beta chain. What it binds is not known. The data were obtained in a study of sequential checkpoint blockade in melanoma. Turning to the study itself: Patients were randomized 1:1 to nivolumab-then-ipilimumab or ipilimumab-then-nivolumab first-line. Each arm's sequence ended with maintenance nivolumab.

Study results and caveats: Response in arm A was associated with pretreatment TIL clonality.

Clones were sequenced by immunoSEQ multiplex PCR, and TCRdb holds only the in-frame ones, with some missing. Here the sample spans about 37,000 clones, around 32% being singletons. The sample's treatment: randomized to nivolumab then ipilimumab (arm A) or the reverse (arm B). Patients had received no earlier DNA-damaging chemotherapy. The clonotype was recovered from a human donor with melanoma. The sequenced sample was tumor tissue (inferred from file names), obtained from a patient given nivolumab and ipilimumab in sequence.

CDR3 region: CASSLAWDGSYEQYF. CDR3 bases: TGCGCCAGCAGCTTGGCCTGGGACGGCTCCTACGAGCAGTACTTC. This chain connects TRBV5-1 to TRBJ2-7; D assignment may be TRBD1 or TRBD2 (5 bases each). V lost 0 bases and J lost 0, with 10 bases in between. CDR3 size: 15 residues. Germline CDR1 is SGHRS and CDR2 is YFSETQ. Supplemented by reference TRBV5-1 and TRBJ2-7, the full variable domain reads KAGVTQTPRYLIKTRGQQVTLSCSPISGHRSVSWYQQTPGQGLQFLFEYFSETQRNKGNFPGRFSGRQFSNSRSEMNVSTLELGDSALYLCASSLAWDGSYEQYFGPGTRLTVT.